The rows below give T cell receptor beta chains drawn from one sample of a study of shared clonotypes between healthy human individuals. Assay: immunoSEQ multiplex PCR; the TCRdb copy retains only in-frame clones and omits some. Among some 1 million clones listed, approximately 68% were seen once. Sequencing was performed on memory CD4+ T cells sorted from blood. The receptors derive from a man younger than 35 in good health. CDR3s include the opening cysteine and the closing phenylalanine or tryptophan. Each record gives: clone size, V gene, J gene, CDR3 protein. Size tells how often a clone was seen (once, few, many) or the class of an expanded clone, and some rows leave it out.

few	TRBV5-4	TRBJ1-6	CASSLDRGSGSPLHF
-	TRBV30	TRBJ1-1	CAWSLNVPNTEAFF
few	TRBV4-1	TRBJ1-1	CASSQAGTTNTEAFF
-	TRBV7-9	TRBJ2-7	CASSREYEQYF
-	TRBV2	TRBJ2-1	CASSVETSDNNEQFF
-	TRBV2	TRBJ2-3	CASTAAGGRADTQYF
-	TRBV7-9	TRBJ2-5	CASSLLAGTQETQYF
few	TRBV5-1	TRBJ1-4	CASSPTAIRPNEKLFF
-	TRBV9	TRBJ2-7	CASSVGGQGEPYEQYF
-	TRBV5-1	TRBJ2-3	CASKGTGDEVAGSDTQYF
once	TRBV7-9	TRBJ2-1	CASSTPGTGGYNEQFF
-	TRBV5-1	TRBJ2-7	CASSFRGAEDYEQYF
-	TRBV25-1	TRBJ2-7	CASSAGTGTYEQYF
-	TRBV5-6	TRBJ1-5	CASSYGQVNQPQHF
-	TRBV9	TRBJ2-1	CASSVDGGAVNEQFF
-	TRBV18	TRBJ2-2	CASSLGTGNRELFF
once	TRBV18	TRBJ1-2	CASSQAYRDYGYTF
few	TRBV5-6	TRBJ1-5	CASSLQGTRNQPQHF
-	TRBV9	TRBJ1-3	CASSAPGGGNTIYF
-	TRBV30	TRBJ1-4	CAWSVGSGYEKLFF
-	TRBV5-1	TRBJ2-2	CASSLGTSAGTGELFF
few	TRBV25-1	TRBJ2-1	CASATSGGFNEQFF
-	TRBV5-1	TRBJ2-2	CASSWTGPGELFF
-	TRBV9	TRBJ2-7	CASSVSGQSSSYEQYF
-	TRBV7-2	TRBJ1-4	CASSLVGEKLFF
-	TRBV30	TRBJ1-4	CAWMGNFNEKLFF
-	TRBV27	TRBJ1-2	CASRTGGAALYGYTF
few	TRBV7-8	TRBJ2-1	CASSHSGSYNEQFF
once	TRBV11-3	TRBJ2-3	CASSGITDTQYF
few	TRBV6-1	TRBJ2-7	CASSEGVMREQYF
few	TRBV19	TRBJ2-7	CASSPSGGTYEQYF
-	TRBV5-4	TRBJ2-3	CASTTTGAYTQYF
many	TRBV28	TRBJ1-5	CASSLGGLSNQPQHF
-	TRBV10-1	TRBJ2-1	CASSDHGTFNNEQFF
few	TRBV28	TRBJ1-6	CASYRGGTMGGSPLHF
-	TRBV28	TRBJ1-1	CASSPPGTAALAFF
-	TRBV19	TRBJ1-2	CASSIGSSSAYGYTF
few	TRBV30	TRBJ1-2	CAWSLTGYGYTF
-	TRBV9	TRBJ2-7	CASLTSGTYEQYF
-	TRBV5-1	TRBJ2-1	CASSLAMARTRNEQFF
once	TRBV11-2	TRBJ2-4	CASSPGVLAKNIQYF
-	TRBV19	TRBJ1-5	CASNTIDSGNQPQHF
few	TRBV6-1	TRBJ1-6	CASSPQGASPLHF
-	TRBV5-4	TRBJ2-2	CASSLGGLSTGELFF
-	TRBV5-6	TRBJ2-3	CASSWDVTDTQYF
few	TRBV27	TRBJ2-1	CASSWGNEQFF
-	TRBV4-3	TRBJ2-5	CASSQQAPAGGETQYF
-	TRBV7-2	TRBJ1-1	CASSSPRYTEAFF
-	TRBV2	TRBJ1-2	CASRGQGTNYGYTF
-	TRBV14	TRBJ1-6	CASSFAGTGASPLHF
-	TRBV5-1	TRBJ2-1	CASRASDRWDEQFF
-	TRBV5-4	TRBJ2-6	CASSLKGSGANVLTF
-	TRBV19	TRBJ2-4	CASRDTLAKNIQYF
few	TRBV2	TRBJ1-2	CASSATGGGNYGYTF
-	TRBV19	TRBJ1-1	CASSMASGLAVKRRNTEAFF
few	TRBV7-2	TRBJ1-4	CASSSRWTGENEKLFF
-	TRBV30	TRBJ1-4	CAWSGGAENEKLFF
-	TRBV4-1	TRBJ2-2	CASSQEAAGVRTGELFF
-	TRBV6-5	TRBJ2-5	CASRAQGGQETQYF